This T cell receptor (beta chain) stems from a study of cytomegalovirus exposure and HLA in healthy donors. As for this clone: Its antigen is unidentified.

Vbeta (60) and Jbeta (13) primers were used in the PCR. The data were produced by immunoSEQ multiplex PCR, yet TCRdb's version contains in-frame clones alone and is incomplete. The repertoire consists of roughly 150,000 clones, with approximately 80% occurring once and the leading ten covering approximately 1.2%. The V and J ends lost 5 bases and 7 bases respectively, with 14 bases between them. Per the germline V gene, CDR1 is LNHDA and CDR2 is SQIVND (reference sequence). The CDR3 extends over 14 amino acids. Study observations and caveats: It was fewer than 200 TCR beta chains that were listed as cytomegalovirus-associated. Near-uniform donor sequencing depth was presumed by presence/absence analyses. A likely sequencing artifact accounted for one observed cluster of highly shared sequence variants. A missense DCLRE1C variant was associated with V- and J-gene trimming of TCR beta chains in a later analysis, and an independent cohort replicated the association.

The sequence came from a man younger than 40 in good health and CMV-seronegative. Sequences were obtained from PBMCs. V and J are TRBV19 and TRBJ2-2; possible D gene TRBD1, 6 bases. The CDR3 protein is CASSVQGASGELFF. CDR3 bases: TGTGCCAGTAGTGTACAGGGAGCGAGCGGGGAGCTGTTTTTT.